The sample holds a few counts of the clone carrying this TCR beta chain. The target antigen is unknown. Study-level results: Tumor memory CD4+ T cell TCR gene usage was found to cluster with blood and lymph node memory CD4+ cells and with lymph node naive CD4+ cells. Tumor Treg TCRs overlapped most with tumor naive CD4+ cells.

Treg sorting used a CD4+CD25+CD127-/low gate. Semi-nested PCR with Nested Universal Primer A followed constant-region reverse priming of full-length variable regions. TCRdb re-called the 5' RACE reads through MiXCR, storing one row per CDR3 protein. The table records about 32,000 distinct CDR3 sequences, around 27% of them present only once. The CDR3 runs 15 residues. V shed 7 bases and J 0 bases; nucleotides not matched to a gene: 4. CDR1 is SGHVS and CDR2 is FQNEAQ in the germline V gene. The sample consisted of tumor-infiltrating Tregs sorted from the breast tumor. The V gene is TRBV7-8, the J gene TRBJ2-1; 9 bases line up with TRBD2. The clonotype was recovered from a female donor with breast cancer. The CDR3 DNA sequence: TGTGCCAGCATTTCTAGCGGGATCTCCTACAATGAGCAGTTCTTC. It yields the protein CASISSGISYNEQFF.